The clone carrying this T cell receptor beta chain has at least ten counts. Antigen unknown. The data are from a study of metastatic and nonmetastatic thyroid tumors. For the study at large: Peripheral blood and tumor or nodule samples from malignant and benign thyroid patients were compared.

All patients were treatment-naive before thyroid surgery. Study processing details: A papillary thyroid cancer distant-metastasis classifier was built from CDR3 differences across clinicopathological groups. With MiXCR, TCRdb reprocessed the PCR reads. Here the V and J calls rest on TCRdb's processing, not on the authors' analysis. The table shows fewer than 25,000 clones, with approximately 15% occurring only once. Germline assignment: CDR1 MNHNS and CDR2 SASEGT. The junction had 5 bases not matched to a gene; V was cut back by 7 bases and J by 3 bases. The CDR3 is 13 amino acids. Study observations and caveats: Across blood and tumor, TCR beta diversity in malignant thyroid tumors was reportedly significantly higher than in benign nodules.

The TCR sequence derives from a female donor with papillary thyroid cancer or a benign thyroid nodule (not recorded which). Some clones in this sample may be carry-over from other donors' samples. Sequenced: tumor tissue. The chain links TRBV6-1 to TRBJ1-1; TRBD1 matches 7 bases. The CDR3 nucleotides are TGTGCCAGCAAAGACAGGGTGGACACTGAAGCTTTCTTT. The encoded protein is CASKDRVDTEAFF.